The present T cell receptor (beta chain) was sequenced within a study of cytomegalovirus exposure and HLA in healthy donors (TCRdb year 2017). For the study in its entirety: An earlier analysis of several hundred of the donors reported approximately 300 Gb of sequence data and some 100 million unique TCR beta sequences from about 180 million T cells. HLA typing included class I and class II loci at four-digit resolution. Typing coverage differed by locus: A, B, C, DRB1 and DQB1 were typed in about 629-640 donors, DQA1 in roughly 500, DPA1 in roughly 590, and DPB1 in approximately 450. To predict cytomegalovirus infection status, the study brought together high-throughput TCR immunosequencing, statistical association of individual TCRs with disease status, and machine learning. Every repertoire in the discovery cohort had been generated on one and the same sequencing platform. Approximately 310 gigabases of sequencing data and approximately 84 million unique TCR sequences were included in an early release covering over 600 HLA-typed donors. Across around 400 genotyped donors of the cohort, an average of roughly 250,000 unique TCR beta nucleotide sequences per donor were sequenced, and around 19% of those sequences were non-productive. A later analysis re-examined previously published TCR beta repertoires from roughly 650 donors and added high-resolution HLA genotyping to investigate patterns of TCR occurrence. The study was designed to test whether signatures of past pathogen exposure could be identified by cataloging public T cell receptors. A separate validation cohort of roughly 110 different subjects was used in addition to the approximately 700-subject first cohort. To decide whether each TCR beta V gene segment behaved as functional or pseudogenic, an earlier analysis of some 580 of the donors relied on high-throughput TCR beta sequencing. A later genetic analysis used genome-wide SNP genotypes for about three fifths of the 666 donors, treating that subset as a discovery cohort. Of the approximately 400 genotyped donors, approximately 80% fell in the genetic ancestry cluster associated with self-reported Caucasian donors. The study profiled the T cell repertoires of approximately 700 subjects by immunosequencing and related them to cytomegalovirus serostatus. In the later analysis, no new phenotypic data were used to find candidate immune exposures; instead, reliance was placed on TCR beta sequences and their occurrence across donors. Donor age, sex, ethnicity and CMV serostatus were collected together with the repertoire data. Because of strong linkage in the cohort, five DR-DQ haplotypes were treated as single units for association and clustering. Summary of the overall study and its limitations: An earlier analysis of some 590 of the donors showed that most TCR beta V segments appeared in productive rearrangements either about 87% or about 30% of the time, which broadly matched IMGT annotations. An association between a missense DCLRE1C variant and V-gene and J-gene trimming of TCR beta chains was found in a later genetic analysis and replicated in an independent cohort. According to a later genetic analysis, donors in an Asian-associated ancestry cluster had fewer N-insertions in productive TCRs than the roughly 660-donor mean. Because some donors lacked HLA typing at each locus, the association tests relied only on the typed subset. A further reported finding was that TCR beta sequences accurately predicted the HLA-A and HLA-B alleles for most subjects in the first cohort. A later analysis reported that several top co-occurrence clusters appeared linked to parvovirus B19, influenza, CMV and Epstein-Barr virus. Linkage disequilibrium might explain the correlated functional status among segregating V segments, but an unknown experimental factor could not be ruled out. According to a later analysis, TCR association rates differed among HLA loci, with DRB1 alleles showing the most associated TCRs and HLA-C alleles showing the fewest. A later analysis found that most CMV-associated TCR beta chains appeared HLA-restricted, with HLA associations seemingly driven largely by CMV exposure. A cluster of highly shared sequence variants was judged likely to represent a technical artifact of the sequencing pipeline. When HLA alleles, especially DR and DQ, strongly co-occurred, TCR associations were difficult to assign to individual alleles. Across donors, most TCR sequences were observed very rarely, whereas some public TCRs were present in many individuals. Specific HLA alleles were associated with more than 15,000 TCR beta sequences at a false discovery rate of 0.05 in a later analysis. Three of the identified cytomegalovirus-associated TCR beta chains were confirmed in vitro to be specific for cytomegalovirus antigens. The classifier was reported to diagnose cytomegalovirus status with high specificity and sensitivity in both the original and validation cohorts. Compared with equally common non-associated chains, HLA-associated TCR beta chains in a later analysis were more clonally expanded and had lower generation probabilities. The 87-base-pair reads could not distinguish some IMGT-functional V segments, including TRBV6-2 and TRBV6-3, so those segments were excluded. CMV serostatus was the only immune exposure information available for the cohort. The presence/absence analyses assumed that sequencing depth was roughly uniform across donors, and that assumption may not be true. In the study, roughly 160 TCR beta chains were listed as associated with cytomegalovirus. The cohort was sequenced for TCR beta chains only, and without alpha or paired-chain data the features that could be detected were limited. The authors suggested that the approach could potentially be extended to other disease states and immunological phenotypes. Around 16 rarely observed V segments, including chromosome 9 orphons, were excluded from the earlier analysis of several hundred of the donors because counts were too low.

The cohort was made up of 650 to 700 healthy bone marrow donors. At the time of sampling, all cohort members were nominally healthy, though unrecorded immune exposures were likely present. The donor was CMV seronegative and was included in the group of over 300 seronegative cohort members. Each donor provided a peripheral blood sample, and peripheral blood mononuclear cells were used for TCR beta sequencing. The Qiagen DNeasy Blood Extraction Kit was used to extract genomic DNA from the blood cell samples. Inclusive of the bounding cysteine and phenylalanine, the CDR3 is 14 residues long. Only the CDR3 portion is preserved as DNA: 42 bases, with reading frame beginning at the first base. Based on the germline V gene, the CDR1 and CDR2 sequences are SGDLS and YYNGEE. This clone showed up just a few times. Its antigen remains unidentified. The junction differs from germline at one of its ends, possibly a read error. The sample contains more than one DNA sequence encoding this CDR3.

Library preparation used the immunoSEQ multiplex PCR assay. A mixture of 60 forward primers for TCR Vbeta segments and 13 reverse primers for TCR Jbeta segments was used in the multiplex PCR. The CDR3 region of rearranged TCR beta genes was amplified from genomic DNA by a multiplex PCR assay. On the Illumina HiSeq System, the amplified TCR beta libraries were sequenced as 87-base-pair reads. On the authors' methods: A later analysis tallied around 87 million unique TCR beta chains across the 666 repertoires, and about 10 million of those chains were shared by two or more donors. Raw reads were error-corrected and collapsed into unique sequences with a nearest-neighbor algorithm that merged closely related sequences to remove PCR and sequencing errors. To assign V, D and J gene segments, CDR3 sequences were aligned to IMGT reference sequences. For a sequence to be retained, a match of at least six nucleotides was required to both a V gene segment and a J gene segment. Rearrangements were classified as productive when the CDR3 lacked stop codons and remained in frame with V and J, and all other rearrangements were classified as non-productive. CDR3 was defined by IMGT convention, running from the second conserved V-encoded cysteine to the conserved J-encoded phenylalanine. Sequences without an unambiguous match to a single V gene segment were excluded from the earlier analysis of approximately 560 of the donors. An earlier analysis of a few hundred of the donors classified V segments as functional when productive rearrangements were above 56.7% and as segregating when the standard deviation between donors was above 5%. To diagnose cytomegalovirus status from the catalog of TCR beta chain sequences, a statistical classification framework was built. In a later analysis, V and J genes were assigned by comparing TCR nucleotide sequences against IMGT/GENE-DB human TR gene sequences. In a later analysis, CDR3 sequences and most-parsimonious VDJ recombination scenarios were assigned using the TCRdist pipeline. In a later analysis, every TCR beta chain was defined by the combination of its CDR3 amino acid sequence and its V-gene family, and reads without a unique V-gene family were dropped. As a way to deal with suspected cross-contamination and a sequencing artifact, a later analysis dropped 450 to 700 nucleotide sequences that were highly shared and had low generation probability. In a later analysis, a clonal expansion index for each public chain was calculated from normalized within-repertoire ranks of inferred template counts. In a later analysis, generation probabilities were computed using a VDJ recombination model fitted to out-of-frame rearrangements, and the results were checked against IGoR. In a later analysis, hypergeometric tests were used to score TCR-TCR, TCR-HLA and TCR-CMV co-occurrence, with a repertoire-size bias correction applied to TCR pairs. A later analysis estimated false discovery rates by permuting HLA or CMV assignments 20 times. In a later analysis, co-occurring TCRs were grouped using DBSCAN, and TCRdist sequence similarity was added for clustering within HLA-allele-positive subsets. For co-occurrence clustering, repertoires with fewer than 30,000 or more than 120,000 public chains were excluded, along with 4 to 6 repertoires with anomalous nucleotide sharing. TCRdb mirrors the immuneACCESS table, restricted to in-frame sequences. Some clones are absent from its copies; in checked studies, under half trace to an unresolved V gene, and the reason for the others is unknown. From that table come the V and J calls and clone size; the DNA was used to work out D and trimming. The table for this sample lists 110,000 to 150,000 clones; about a tenth of them were counted only once. Approximately 1.8% of the sample goes to the ten largest clones.

Sequences were obtained from PBMCs. The TCR originated in a male donor in good health and CMV-seronegative. This chain is built from TRBV9 and TRBJ1-4, with the D gene not confidently named. The nucleotide sequence is TGCGCCAGCAGCGCCGCCGGTAGTAATGAAAAACTGTTTTTT. Its translation is CASSAAGSNEKLFF.